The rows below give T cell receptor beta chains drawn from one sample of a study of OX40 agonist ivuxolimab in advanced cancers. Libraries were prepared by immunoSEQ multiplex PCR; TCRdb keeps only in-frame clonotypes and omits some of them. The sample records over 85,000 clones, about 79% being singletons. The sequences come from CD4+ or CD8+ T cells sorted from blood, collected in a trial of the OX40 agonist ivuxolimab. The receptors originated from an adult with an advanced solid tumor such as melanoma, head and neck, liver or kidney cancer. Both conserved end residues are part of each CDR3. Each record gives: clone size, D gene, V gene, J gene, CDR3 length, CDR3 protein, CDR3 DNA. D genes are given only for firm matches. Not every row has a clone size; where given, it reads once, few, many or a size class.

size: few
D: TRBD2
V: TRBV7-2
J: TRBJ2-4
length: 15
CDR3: CASSPGTSGKNIQYF
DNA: TGTGCCAGCAGTCCCGGGACTAGCGGTAAAAACATTCAGTACTTC

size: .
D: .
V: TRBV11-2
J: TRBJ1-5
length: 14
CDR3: CASSLGQGNQPQHF
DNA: TGTGCCAGCAGCTTAGGACAGGGCAATCAGCCCCAGCATTTT

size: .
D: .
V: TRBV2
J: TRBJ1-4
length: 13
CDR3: CASSEGGVGKLFF
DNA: TGTGCCAGCAGTGAGGGGGGTGTCGGAAAACTGTTTTTT

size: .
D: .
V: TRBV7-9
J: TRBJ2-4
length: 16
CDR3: CASSLGAGLAKNIQYF
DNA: TGTGCCAGCAGTTTGGGGGCAGGTCTAGCCAAAAACATTCAGTACTTC

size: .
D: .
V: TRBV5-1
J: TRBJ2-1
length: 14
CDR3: CASSLVTLGNEQFF
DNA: TGCGCCAGCAGCTTGGTAACGCTGGGCAATGAGCAGTTCTTC

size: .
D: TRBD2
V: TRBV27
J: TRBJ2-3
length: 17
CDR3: CASSFSQRGGIGDTQYF
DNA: TGTGCCAGCAGTTTCTCTCAGCGGGGGGGGATAGGAGATACGCAGTATTTT

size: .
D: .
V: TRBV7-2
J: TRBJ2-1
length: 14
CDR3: CASSLGGSLNEQFF
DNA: TGTGCCAGCAGCTTAGGGGGGAGTCTGAATGAGCAGTTCTTC

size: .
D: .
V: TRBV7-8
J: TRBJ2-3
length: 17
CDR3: CASSSLGAGVFTDTQYF
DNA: TGTGCCAGCAGCTCACTGGGGGCTGGCGTTTTCACAGATACGCAGTATTTT

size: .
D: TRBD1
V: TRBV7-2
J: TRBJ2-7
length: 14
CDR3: CASSFGTVSYEQYF
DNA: TGTGCCAGCAGCTTCGGGACAGTGTCCTACGAGCAGTACTTC

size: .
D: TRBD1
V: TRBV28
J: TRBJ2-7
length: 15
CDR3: CASSPTGTGSYEQYF
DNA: TGTGCCAGCAGTCCTACGGGGACAGGCTCCTACGAGCAGTACTTC

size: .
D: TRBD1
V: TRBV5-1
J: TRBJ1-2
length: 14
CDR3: CASRSDRANYGYTF
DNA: TGCGCCAGCAGATCGGACAGGGCTAACTATGGCTACACCTTC

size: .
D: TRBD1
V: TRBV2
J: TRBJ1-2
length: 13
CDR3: CASSTGEGYGYTF
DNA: TGTGCCAGCAGTACAGGGGAGGGCTATGGCTACACCTTC

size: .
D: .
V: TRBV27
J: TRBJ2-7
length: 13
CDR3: CASSRSVAYEQYF
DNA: TGTGCCAGCAGTAGGAGCGTTGCCTACGAGCAGTACTTC

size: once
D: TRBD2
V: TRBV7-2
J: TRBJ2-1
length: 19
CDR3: CASSYLDRGFIAGASEQFF
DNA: TGTGCCAGCAGCTATTTAGATAGGGGTTTTATAGCGGGAGCAAGTGAGCAGTTCTTC

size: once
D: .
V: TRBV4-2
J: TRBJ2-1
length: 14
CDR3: CASSQAGEYNEQFF
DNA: TGTGCCAGCAGCCAAGCTGGGGAGTACAATGAGCAGTTCTTC

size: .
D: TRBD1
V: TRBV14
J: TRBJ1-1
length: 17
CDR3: CASSQDFGTARNTEAFF
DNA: TGTGCCAGCAGCCAAGATTTCGGGACAGCACGGAACACTGAAGCTTTCTTT

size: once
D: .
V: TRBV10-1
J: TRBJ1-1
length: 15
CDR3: CASSESGGVDPEAFF
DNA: TGCGCCAGCAGTGAGTCTGGGGGCGTGGATCCTGAAGCTTTCTTT

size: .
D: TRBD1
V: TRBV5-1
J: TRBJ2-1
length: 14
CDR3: CASSSPGQSNEQFF
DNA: TGCGCCAGCAGCTCCCCGGGACAGTCCAATGAGCAGTTCTTC

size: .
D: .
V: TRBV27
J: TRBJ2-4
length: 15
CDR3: CASSLYGGGQNIQYF
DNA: TGTGCCAGCAGTTTATACGGGGGTGGTCAAAACATTCAGTACTTC

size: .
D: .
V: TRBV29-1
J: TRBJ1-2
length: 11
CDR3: CSFTDNYGYTF
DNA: TGCAGTTTCACCGATAACTATGGCTACACCTTC

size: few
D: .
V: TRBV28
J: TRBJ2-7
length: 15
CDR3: CASSPPTVSSYEQYF
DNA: TGTGCCAGCAGTCCCCCCACAGTTAGCTCCTACGAGCAGTACTTC

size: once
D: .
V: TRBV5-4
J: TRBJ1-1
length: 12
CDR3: CASSLVPGEAFF
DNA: TGTGCCAGCAGCTTGGTTCCCGGTGAAGCTTTCTTT

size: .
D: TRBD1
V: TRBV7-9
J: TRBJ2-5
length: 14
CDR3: CASSKQGIEETQYF
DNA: TGTGCCAGCAGTAAACAGGGGATTGAAGAGACCCAGTACTTC

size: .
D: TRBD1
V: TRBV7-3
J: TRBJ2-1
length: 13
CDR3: CASSVRQGTEQFF
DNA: TGTGCCAGCAGCGTCCGACAGGGGACAGAGCAGTTCTTC

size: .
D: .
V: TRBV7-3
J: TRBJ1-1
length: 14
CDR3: CASSLVGMNTEAFF
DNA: TGTGCCAGCAGCTTAGTCGGGATGAACACTGAAGCTTTCTTT

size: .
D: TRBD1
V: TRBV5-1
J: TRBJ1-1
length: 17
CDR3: CARGANRDRGPNTEAFF
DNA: TGCGCCAGGGGAGCGAACCGGGACAGGGGACCAAACACTGAAGCTTTCTTT

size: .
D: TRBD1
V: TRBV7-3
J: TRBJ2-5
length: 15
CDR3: CASSPTPSGGVTQYF
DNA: TGTGCCAGCAGCCCAACCCCCTCAGGGGGAGTGACCCAGTACTTC

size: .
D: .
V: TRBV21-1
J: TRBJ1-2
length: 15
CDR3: CASSKRLGDDYGYTF
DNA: TGTGCCAGCAGCAAAAGATTAGGGGATGACTATGGCTACACCTTC

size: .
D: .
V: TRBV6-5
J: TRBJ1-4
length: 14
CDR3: CASRRQDPNEKLFF
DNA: TGTGCCAGCAGGCGACAGGATCCTAATGAAAAACTGTTTTTT

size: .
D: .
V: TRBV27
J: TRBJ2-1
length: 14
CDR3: CASSLGRSYNEQFF
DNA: TGTGCCAGCAGTTTAGGGAGGTCCTACAATGAGCAGTTCTTC

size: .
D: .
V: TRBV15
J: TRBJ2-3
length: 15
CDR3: CATSTQLSGTDTQYF
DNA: TGTGCCACCAGCACGCAATTGTCGGGAACAGATACGCAGTATTTT

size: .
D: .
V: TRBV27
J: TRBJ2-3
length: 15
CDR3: CASSLWGPPQDTQYF
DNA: TGTGCCAGCAGTTTATGGGGACCTCCACAGGATACGCAGTATTTT

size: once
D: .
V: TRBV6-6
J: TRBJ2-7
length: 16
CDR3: CASSPPRSQSSYEQYF
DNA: TGTGCCAGCAGCCCCCCAAGATCACAGAGCTCCTACGAGCAGTACTTC

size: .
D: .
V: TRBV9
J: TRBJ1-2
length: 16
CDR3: CASSPMGRGSNYGYTF
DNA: TGTGCCAGCAGCCCGATGGGACGGGGCTCCAACTATGGCTACACCTTC

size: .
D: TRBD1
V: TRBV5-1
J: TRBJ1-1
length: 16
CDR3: CASSLVGTAANTEAFF
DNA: TGCGCCAGCAGCTTGGTGGGGACAGCTGCGAACACTGAAGCTTTCTTT

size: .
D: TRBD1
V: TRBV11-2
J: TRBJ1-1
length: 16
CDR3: CASSVRDRGRNTEAFF
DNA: TGTGCCAGCAGCGTAAGGGACAGGGGTAGGAACACTGAAGCTTTCTTT

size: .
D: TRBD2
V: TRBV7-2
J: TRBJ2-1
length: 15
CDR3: CASSSGLAGGREQFF
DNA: TGTGCCAGCAGCTCGGGACTAGCGGGAGGACGTGAGCAGTTCTTC

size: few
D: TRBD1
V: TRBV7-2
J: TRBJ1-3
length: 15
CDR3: CASSLKGGRGNTIYF
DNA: TGTGCCAGCAGCTTAAAAGGGGGCCGGGGAAACACCATATATTTT

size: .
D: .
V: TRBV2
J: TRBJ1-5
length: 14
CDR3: CASSWGTLNQPQHF
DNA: TGTGCCAGCAGTTGGGGGACACTCAATCAGCCCCAGCATTTT

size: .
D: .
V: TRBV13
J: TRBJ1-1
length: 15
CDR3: CASSFRQGQNTEAFF
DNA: TGTGCCAGCAGCTTCCGGCAGGGCCAGAACACTGAAGCTTTCTTT

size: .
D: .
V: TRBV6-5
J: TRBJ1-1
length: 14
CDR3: CASSYEAGNTEAFF
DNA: TGTGCCAGCAGTTACGAAGCAGGGAACACTGAAGCTTTCTTT

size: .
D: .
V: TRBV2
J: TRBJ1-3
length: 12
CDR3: CASNHLGNTIYF
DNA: TGTGCCAGCAACCATCTTGGAAACACCATATATTTT

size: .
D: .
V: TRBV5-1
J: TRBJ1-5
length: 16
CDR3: CASSLVPDISNQPQHF
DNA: TGCGCCAGCAGCTTGGTGCCGGACATTAGCAATCAGCCCCAGCATTTT

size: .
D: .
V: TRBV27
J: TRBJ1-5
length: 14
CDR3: CASSPSNRAQPQHF
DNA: TGTGCCAGCAGTCCCTCCAACAGGGCTCAGCCCCAGCATTTT

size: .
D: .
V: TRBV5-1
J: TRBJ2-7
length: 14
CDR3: CASSLEGTHYEQYF
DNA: TGCGCCAGCAGCCTGGAGGGGACCCACTACGAGCAGTACTTC

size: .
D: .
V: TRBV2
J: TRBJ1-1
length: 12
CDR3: CASSGRGPEAFF
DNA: TGTGCCAGCAGTGGAAGGGGTCCTGAAGCTTTCTTT

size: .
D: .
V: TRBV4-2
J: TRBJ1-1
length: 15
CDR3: CASSQQGNMNTEAFF
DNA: TGTGCCAGCAGCCAACAGGGCAACATGAACACTGAAGCTTTCTTT

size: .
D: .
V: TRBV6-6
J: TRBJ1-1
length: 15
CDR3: CASSYGGIMNTEAFF
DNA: TGTGCCAGCAGTTATGGCGGAATCATGAACACTGAAGCTTTCTTT